The next 26 T cell receptor beta chains were all read from a single sample in a study of blood T cell repertoires in COVID-19. Sequencing was performed with immunoSEQ multiplex PCR; in TCRdb, only in-frame clones are kept and a portion is missing. In the table there are about 370,000 clones, 80% to 90% of which are singletons. What was sequenced was peripheral blood. The receptors stem from a woman aged 25-40 years with COVID-19, enrolled during active disease.

V usage is TRBV6-1 and J usage is TRBJ2-7, with TRBD2 matching over 10 bases. This CDR3 region has 16 residues. Germline lookup yields CDR1 MNHNS and CDR2 SASEGT. The V segment lost 0 bases and the J segment 4 bases; nucleotides outside the gene matches: 6. CDR3 nucleotides: TGTGCCAGCAGTGAAGCGCTAGCGGGGGCCGGTTACGAGCAGTACTTC. Amino acids: CASSEALAGAGYEQYF.

The chain links TRBV19 to TRBJ1-2; D gene uncertain. There are 15 residues in the CDR3. V lost 1 base to trimming and J lost 5 bases, with 14 bases between them. Germline V gene lookup returns CDR1 LNHDA and CDR2 SQIVND (reference sequence). The CDR3 reads CASSIGPPLLYGYTF. The CDR3 nucleotides are TGTGCCAGTAGTATAGGGCCACCTCTCCTGTATGGCTACACCTTC.

As for this clone: This CDR3 fails to terminate in the conserved phenylalanine or tryptophan, so it likely reflects a read error. Because the CDR3's place on the DNA is in doubt, the DNA is left out and the CDR3 is given as listed by TCRdb. The CDR3 protein is CATSDLQGTSQSSLD. The V gene is TRBV24-1, the J gene TRBJ2-3; TRBD1, as called in the table, went unchecked against the DNA. Germline-derived CDR1 and CDR2 are KGHDR and SFDVKD. The CDR3 length equals 15 residues, ends included.

The count of this clone is one. The rearrangement joins TRBV28 to TRBJ1-2, with 8 nucleotides matching TRBD1. Germline-derived CDR1 and CDR2 are MDHEN and SYDVKM. V dropped 2 bases and J dropped 8; count of bases not matched to a gene: 7. This CDR3 region has 14 residues. The CDR3 sequence: CASSLIRGQGGYTF. Written as DNA, the CDR3 is TGTGCCAGCAGTTTAATCAGGGGGCAGGGGGGCTACACCTTC.

The rearrangement uses TRBV7-9 and TRBJ2-3; 7 nucleotides match TRBD1. Trimming at V came to 3 bases and at J to 3 bases, leaving 3 bases not matched to a gene. This CDR3 comprises 14 residues. CDR1 and CDR2 (germline): SEHNR, FQNEAQ (reference sequence). The CDR3 DNA follows: TGTGCCAGCAGCTTCGGGACAGTTACAGATACGCAGTATTTT. This codes for CASSFGTVTDTQYF.

V gene TRBV5-1 combines with J gene TRBJ1-1; 7 bases align to TRBD1. Germline CDR1 is SGHRS and CDR2 is YFSETQ. The CDR3 runs 18 residues. The junction had 13 bases not matched to a gene; V was cut back by 0 bases and J by 2 bases. The CDR3 sequence is CASSLGRGRSLVNTEAFF. For the CDR3, the DNA is TGCGCCAGCAGCTTGGGTAGGGGGCGCTCCCTCGTTAACACTGAAGCTTTCTTT. Full variable domain (missing parts from reference TRBV5-1 and TRBJ1-1): KAGVTQTPRYLIKTRGQQVTLSCSPISGHRSVSWYQQTPGQGLQFLFEYFSETQRNKGNFPGRFSGRQFSNSRSEMNVSTLELGDSALYLCASSLGRGRSLVNTEAFFGQGTRLTVV.

This chain links TRBV6-6 with TRBJ2-1; 10 bases line up with TRBD1. The ends lost 2 bases at V and 9 bases at J; junction bases unmatched: 1. Germline CDR1 reads MNHNY; CDR2 reads SVGAGI (reference sequence). The CDR3 runs 13 residues. This CDR3 reads CASSYGTGAEQFF. The CDR3 DNA sequence: TGTGCCAGCAGTTACGGGACAGGGGCTGAGCAGTTCTTC.

The J gene is TRBJ1-1, the V gene TRBV7-9; TRBD1 aligns across 7 bases. Per germline, CDR1 SEHNR and CDR2 FQNEAQ (reference sequence). The V and J ends lost 4 bases and 7 bases, in that order; junction bases with no gene match: 6. The CDR3 runs 13 residues. DNA of the CDR3: TGTGCCAGCAGCTCAGGGGGGTTTAGTGAAGCTTTCTTT. Translated: CASSSGGFSEAFF.

This chain uses TRBV2 with TRBJ2-1; TRBD2 might be the D (6 bases). The ends were cut back, 4 bases at V and 6 bases at J, with 13 bases in the middle. Germline V CDR1 and CDR2: SNHLY, FYNNEI. This CDR3 is 14 amino acids long. CDR3 sequence reads: CASSGGQGGNEQFF. The CDR3 DNA reads TGTGCCAGCAGTGGCGGGCAGGGAGGCAATGAGCAGTTCTTC.

The chain recombines TRBV19 with TRBJ1-1; unclear D gene. Per germline, CDR1 LNHDA and CDR2 SQIVND (reference sequence). The ends were cut back, 3 bases at V and 1 base at J, with 12 bases in the middle. This CDR3 is 15 amino acids long. In nucleotides, the CDR3 is TGTGCCAGTAGTATGAGCGGGCAACCGAACACTGAAGCTTTCTTT. Translating gives CASSMSGQPNTEAFF.

CDR3 protein: CASSLGTSGTYNEQFF. The CDR3 coding sequence is TGCGCCAGCAGCTTGGGGACTAGCGGGACCTACAATGAGCAGTTCTTC. V is TRBV5-1 and J is TRBJ2-1; the match to TRBD2 covers 12 bases. J lost 2 bases, V lost 0 bases, and 0 bases had no gene match. The CDR3 totals 16 residues. Per the germline V gene, CDR1 is SGHRS and CDR2 is YFSETQ.

The chain joins TRBV11-2 to TRBJ2-1; 13 bases align to TRBD2. Trimming at V came to 1 base and at J to 2 bases, leaving 8 bases not matched to a gene. Germline CDR1 and CDR2: SGHAT and FQNNGV. This CDR3 is built from 19 residues. The CDR3 DNA reads TGTGCCAGCAGCTTAGCCAGGACTAGCGGGAGTCGGACCTACAATGAGCAGTTCTTC. Translation gives CASSLARTSGSRTYNEQFF.

The rearrangement links TRBV6-1 to TRBJ2-7, with D possibly matching TRBD2 (5 bases). Germline loops: CDR1 MNHNS, CDR2 SASEGT. The length of the CDR3 is 13 residues. Trimming stripped 2 bases from V and 3 bases from J, with 8 bases between. This CDR3 is CASSESGFYEQYF. The CDR3 region has the DNA TGTGCCAGCAGTGAATCGGGGTTCTACGAGCAGTACTTC.

This chain connects TRBV5-1 to TRBJ2-5; perhaps TRBD1 as D (5 bases). With 3 bases removed from V and 4 bases from J, the gap between germline ends came to 19 bases. This CDR3 is built from 16 residues. Germline loops: CDR1 SGHRS, CDR2 YFSETQ. CDR3 in DNA: TGCGCCAGCAGCTCTAATCCAGGGAAGGGATCAGAGACCCAGTACTTC. Translated: CASSSNPGKGSETQYF. The full variable domain, with the rest looked up from reference TRBV5-1 and TRBJ2-5, is KAGVTQTPRYLIKTRGQQVTLSCSPISGHRSVSWYQQTPGQGLQFLFEYFSETQRNKGNFPGRFSGRQFSNSRSEMNVSTLELGDSALYLCASSSNPGKGSETQYFGPGTRLLVL.

The V and J genes are TRBV2 and TRBJ1-6; weak D call: TRBD1 (6 bases). V was clipped by 4 bases and J by 10 bases, with 17 bases between them. CDR1 and CDR2 (germline): SNHLY, FYNNEI. The CDR3 totals 15 residues. This chain's CDR3 is CASSANRDAASPLHF. The CDR3 nucleotides read TGTGCCAGCAGTGCCAACAGGGACGCGGCGTCACCCCTCCACTTT.

The V gene is TRBV19, the J gene TRBJ1-2; 7 nucleotides agree with TRBD1. This CDR3 spans 13 amino acids. The J segment lost 2 bases and the V segment lost 7 bases, leaving 4 bases of the junction unmatched. Looked up from germline, CDR1 is LNHDA and CDR2 is SQIVND (reference sequence). As DNA, the CDR3 is TGTGCCAGTAATGCGGGACAGAACTATGGCTACACCTTC. Encoded protein: CASNAGQNYGYTF.

This sequence joins TRBV10-3 and TRBJ1-1; maybe TRBD1 (6 bases). The ends were cut back, 2 bases at V and 4 bases at J, with 11 bases in the middle. From germline, CDR1 is ENHRY and CDR2 SYGVKD. This CDR3 is 14 amino acids long. Here the CDR3 reads CAISERQELTEAFF. CDR3 DNA sequence: TGTGCCATCAGTGAGCGACAGGAGCTCACTGAAGCTTTCTTT.

DNA for the CDR3: TGTGCCAGCAGTGTACAGGGGCGAGCAGATACGCAGTATTTT. It encodes CASSVQGRADTQYF. J is TRBJ2-3 and V is TRBV5-4; 7 bases match TRBD1. Germline assignment: CDR1 SGHNT and CDR2 YYREEE (reference sequence). After removal of 5 bases from V and 4 bases from J, the junction contained 7 bases not matched to a gene. CDR3 length equals 14 residues.

This sequence joins TRBV6-5 and TRBJ1-6; TRBD1 matches 7 bases. The ends lost 7 bases at V and 5 bases at J; junction bases unmatched: 2. Germline-derived CDR1 and CDR2 are MNHEY and SVGAGI. The CDR3 runs 13 residues. The CDR3 sequence: CASIDRDNSPLHF. For the CDR3, the DNA is TGTGCCAGCATCGACAGGGATAATTCACCCCTCCACTTT.

The chain joins TRBV6-2 or TRBV6-3 to TRBJ1-6, with 8 bases matching TRBD1. The CDR3 covers 15 residues. V shed 5 bases and J 6 bases; nucleotides not matched to a gene: 6. The germline CDR1 and CDR2 sequences are MNHEY and SVGEGT. CDR3 DNA: TGTGCCAGCAGTATGACGGGACAGGTTAATTCACCCCTCCACTTT. Translated: CASSMTGQVNSPLHF.

The CDR3: CASSQGASEPYNEQFF. The CDR3 nucleotides read TGCGCCAGCAGCCAAGGGGCTAGCGAACCTTACAATGAGCAGTTCTTC. The chain employs TRBV4-3 and TRBJ2-1, with D maybe TRBD2 (6 bases). Germline lookup yields CDR1 LGHNA and CDR2 YSLEER. The V and J ends lost 1 base and 4 bases respectively, with 14 bases between them. CDR3 length equals 16 residues.

The V call is TRBV9, the J call TRBJ2-1; D remains unclear. With 5 bases removed from V and 8 bases from J, the gap between germline ends came to 5 bases. The CDR3 has 10 residues. The V gene's germline CDR1 is SGDLS and CDR2 YYNGEE. DNA for the CDR3: TGTGCCAGCAGGGGCGATGAGCAGTTCTTC. It translates to CASRGDEQFF.

The chain recombines TRBV18 with TRBJ2-5, with 9 bases fitting TRBD2. CDR1 is KGHSH and CDR2 is LQKENI in the germline V gene. This CDR3 spans 14 amino acids. V was pared by 8 bases and J by 2 bases, with 6 bases of the junction left unmatched. The CDR3 loop reads CASTTSGRQETQYF. In DNA form, the CDR3 reads TGTGCCAGCACTACTAGCGGGCGGCAAGAGACCCAGTACTTC.

The chain has TRBV5-1 and TRBJ1-5; D perhaps matches TRBD1 (5 bases). V was cut by 0 bases and J by 1 base, with 11 bases left in between. The CDR3 spans 16 residues. Per the germline V gene, CDR1 is SGHRS and CDR2 is YFSETQ. The CDR3 nucleotides read TGCGCCAGCAGCTTGGGGCAGGGAGGAAGCAATCAGCCCCAGCATTTT. Encoded protein: CASSLGQGGSNQPQHF.

The V call is TRBV19, the J call TRBJ2-3, with a weak D call TRBD2 (6 bases). The germline V gene has CDR1 LNHDA and CDR2 SQIVND (reference sequence). With 4 bases removed from V and 0 bases from J, the gap between germline ends came to 11 bases. The CDR3 extends over 15 amino acids. The CDR3 reads CASSREARSTDTQYF. In DNA form, the CDR3 reads TGTGCCAGTAGTAGGGAGGCGCGTAGCACAGATACGCAGTATTTT.

The chain links TRBV11-2 to TRBJ2-1; D perhaps matches TRBD2 (6 bases). Germline V gene data show CDR1 as SGHAT and CDR2 as FQNNGV. Between the trimmed V and J ends, which lost 5 bases and 0 bases, there was a span of 14 bases. This CDR3 has 16 amino acids. The CDR3 DNA is TGTGCCAGCAGCGCCGGGACTTTGAGCTCCTACAATGAGCAGTTCTTC. This sequence encodes CASSAGTLSSYNEQFF.